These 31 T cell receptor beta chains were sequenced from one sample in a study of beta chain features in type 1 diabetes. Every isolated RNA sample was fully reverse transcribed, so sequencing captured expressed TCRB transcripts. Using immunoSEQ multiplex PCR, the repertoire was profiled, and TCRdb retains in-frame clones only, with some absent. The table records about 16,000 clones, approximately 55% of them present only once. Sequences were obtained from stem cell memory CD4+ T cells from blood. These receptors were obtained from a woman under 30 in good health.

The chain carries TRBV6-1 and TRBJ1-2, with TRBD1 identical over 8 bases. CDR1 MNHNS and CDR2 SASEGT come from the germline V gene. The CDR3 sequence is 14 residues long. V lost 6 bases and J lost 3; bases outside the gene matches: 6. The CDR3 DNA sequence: TGTGCCAGCAGCTTATCACAGGGGGACTATGGCTACACCTTC. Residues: CASSLSQGDYGYTF.

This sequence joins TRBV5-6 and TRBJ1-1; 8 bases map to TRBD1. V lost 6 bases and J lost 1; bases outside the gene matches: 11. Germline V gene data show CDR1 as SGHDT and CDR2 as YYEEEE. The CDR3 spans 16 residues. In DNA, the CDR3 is TGTGCCAGCATCTCATCGCCCGGGACAGGGAACACTGAAGCTTTCTTT. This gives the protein CASISSPGTGNTEAFF.

CDR3 DNA sequence: TGCGCCAGCGGCAAGGACAGGGGAATCGGGGAGCTGTTTTTT. Translated, it gives CASGKDRGIGELFF. The chain joins TRBV5-1 to TRBJ2-2, with 9 bases aligning to TRBD1. The CDR3 is 14 amino acids. CDR1 is SGHRS, CDR2 YFSETQ, per germline. The V and J ends lost 7 bases and 7 bases, in that order; junction bases with no gene match: 8.

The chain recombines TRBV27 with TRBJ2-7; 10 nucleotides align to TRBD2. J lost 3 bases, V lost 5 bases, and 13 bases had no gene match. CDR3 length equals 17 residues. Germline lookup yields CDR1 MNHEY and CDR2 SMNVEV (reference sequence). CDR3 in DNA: TGTGCCAGCAGTCCTACTGGACTAGCGGTCGACTTCTACGAGCAGTACTTC. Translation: CASSPTGLAVDFYEQYF.

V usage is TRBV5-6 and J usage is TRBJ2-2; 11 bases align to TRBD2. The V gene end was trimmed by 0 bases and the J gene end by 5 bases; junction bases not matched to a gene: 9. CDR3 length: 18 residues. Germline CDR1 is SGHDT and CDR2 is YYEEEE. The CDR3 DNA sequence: TGTGCCAGCAGCTTGGAGGTAGCGGGAGGGTATCGGACCGGGGAGCTGTTTTTT. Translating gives CASSLEVAGGYRTGELFF.

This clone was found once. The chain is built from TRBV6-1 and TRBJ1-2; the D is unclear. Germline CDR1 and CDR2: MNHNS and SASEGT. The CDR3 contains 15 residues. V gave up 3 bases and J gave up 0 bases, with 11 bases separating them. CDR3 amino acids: CASSDGRTTNYGYTF. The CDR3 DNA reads TGTGCCAGCAGTGATGGCCGAACTACTAACTATGGCTACACCTTC.

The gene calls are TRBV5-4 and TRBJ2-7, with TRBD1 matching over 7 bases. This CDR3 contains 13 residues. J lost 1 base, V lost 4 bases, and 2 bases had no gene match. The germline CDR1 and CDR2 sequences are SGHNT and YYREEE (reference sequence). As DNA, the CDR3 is TGTGCCAGCAGCCGGACAGGATCCTACGAGCAGTACTTC. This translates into CASSRTGSYEQYF.

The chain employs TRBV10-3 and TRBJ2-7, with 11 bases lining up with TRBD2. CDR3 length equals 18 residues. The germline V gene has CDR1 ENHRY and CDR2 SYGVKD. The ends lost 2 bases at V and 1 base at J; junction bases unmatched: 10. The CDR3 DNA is TGTGCCATCAGTGAGCCGGGACTAGCGGACACTAGGTCCTACGAGCAGTACTTC. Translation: CAISEPGLADTRSYEQYF.

The CDR3 region has the DNA TGTGCCAGCAGTACGGCGGGGAGTGCGACAGATACGCAGTATTTT. Its protein is CASSTAGSATDTQYF. The chain links TRBV6-5 to TRBJ2-3, with TRBD2 as a possible D gene (6 bases). V was shortened by 5 bases and J by 3 bases, with 15 bases between the two germline ends. In germline, CDR1 is MNHEY, CDR2 SVGAGI. The CDR3 has 15 residues.

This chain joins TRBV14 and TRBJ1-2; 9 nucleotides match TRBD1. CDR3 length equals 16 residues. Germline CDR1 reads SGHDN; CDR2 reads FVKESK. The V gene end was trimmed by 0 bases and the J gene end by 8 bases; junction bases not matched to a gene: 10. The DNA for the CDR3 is TGTGCCAGCAGCCAAGAAGGGCCCGGGACAGGGTCAGGCTACACCTTC. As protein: CASSQEGPGTGSGYTF.

CDR3 sequence reads: CASASRAHSYEQYF. The CDR3 DNA reads TGTGCTAGTGCCTCGAGGGCTCACTCCTACGAGCAGTACTTC. This sequence joins TRBV12-5 and TRBJ2-7, with D possibly matching TRBD2 (5 bases). Looked up from germline, CDR1 is LGHNT and CDR2 is FRNRAP. V shed 7 bases and J shed 0 bases, with 13 bases lying between them. There are 14 residues in the CDR3.

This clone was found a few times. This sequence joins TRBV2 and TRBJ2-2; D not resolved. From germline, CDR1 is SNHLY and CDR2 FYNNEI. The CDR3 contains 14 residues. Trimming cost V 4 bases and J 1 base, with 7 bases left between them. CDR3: CASSVLGNTGELFF. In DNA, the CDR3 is TGTGCCAGCAGTGTGCTAGGGAACACCGGGGAGCTGTTTTTT.

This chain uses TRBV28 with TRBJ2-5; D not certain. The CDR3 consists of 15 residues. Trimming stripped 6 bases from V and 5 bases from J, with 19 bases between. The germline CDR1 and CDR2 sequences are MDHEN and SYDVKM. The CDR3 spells CASSPAGWVLETQYF. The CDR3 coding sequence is TGTGCCAGCAGCCCCGCCGGGTGGGTCTTGGAGACCCAGTACTTC.

CDR3 in DNA: TGTGCCAGTAGTTTTCTTCCGGGACAGTCTTCAACCGGGGAGCTGTTTTTT. Its protein is CASSFLPGQSSTGELFF. V is TRBV19 and J is TRBJ2-2; 7 bases line up with TRBD1. The CDR3 length is 17 residues. From germline, CDR1 is LNHDA and CDR2 SQIVND (reference sequence). V dropped 5 bases and J dropped 5; count of bases not matched to a gene: 14.

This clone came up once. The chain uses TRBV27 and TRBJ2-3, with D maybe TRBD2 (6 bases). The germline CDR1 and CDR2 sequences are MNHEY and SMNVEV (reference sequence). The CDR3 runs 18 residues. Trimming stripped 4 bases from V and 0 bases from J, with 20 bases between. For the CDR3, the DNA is TGTGCCAGCAGTTGGCTGGCGGGATCAACCAAGAGCACAGATACGCAGTATTTT. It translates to CASSWLAGSTKSTDTQYF.

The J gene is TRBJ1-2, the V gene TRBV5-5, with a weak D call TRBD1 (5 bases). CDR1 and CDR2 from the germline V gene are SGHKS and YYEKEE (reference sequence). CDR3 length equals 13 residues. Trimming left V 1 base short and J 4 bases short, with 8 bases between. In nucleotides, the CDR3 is TGTGCCAGCAGCTTGCAGGGATTCTATGGCTACACCTTC. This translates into CASSLQGFYGYTF. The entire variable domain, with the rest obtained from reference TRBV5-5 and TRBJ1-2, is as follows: DAGVTQSPTHLIKTRGQQVTLRCSPISGHKSVSWYQQVLGQGPQFIFQYYEKEERGRGNFPDRFSARQFPNYSSELNVNALLLGDSALYLCASSLQGFYGYTFGSGTRLTVV.

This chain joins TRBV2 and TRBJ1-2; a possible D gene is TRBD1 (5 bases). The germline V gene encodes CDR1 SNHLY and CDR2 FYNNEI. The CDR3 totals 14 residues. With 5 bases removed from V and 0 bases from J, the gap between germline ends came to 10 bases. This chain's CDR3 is CASSPAGANYGYTF. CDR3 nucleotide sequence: TGTGCCAGCAGTCCGGCGGGGGCTAACTATGGCTACACCTTC.

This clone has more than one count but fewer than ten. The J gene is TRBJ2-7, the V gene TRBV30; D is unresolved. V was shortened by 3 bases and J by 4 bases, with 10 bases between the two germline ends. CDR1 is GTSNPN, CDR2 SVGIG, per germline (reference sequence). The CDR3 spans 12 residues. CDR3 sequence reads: CAWRATEYEQYF. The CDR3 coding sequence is TGTGCCTGGAGAGCAACAGAGTACGAGCAGTACTTC.

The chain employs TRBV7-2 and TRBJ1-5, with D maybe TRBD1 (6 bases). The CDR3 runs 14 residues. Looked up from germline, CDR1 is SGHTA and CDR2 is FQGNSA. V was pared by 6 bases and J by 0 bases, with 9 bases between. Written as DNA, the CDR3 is TGTGCCAGCAGTCAGGACAGTAGCAATCAGCCCCAGCATTTT. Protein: CASSQDSSNQPQHF. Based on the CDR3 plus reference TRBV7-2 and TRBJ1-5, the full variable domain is GAGVSQSPSNKVTEKGKDVELRCDPISGHTALYWYRQSLGQGLEFLIYFQGNSAPDKSGLPSDRFSAERTGGSVSTLTIQRTQQEDSAVYLCASSQDSSNQPQHFGDGTRLSIL.

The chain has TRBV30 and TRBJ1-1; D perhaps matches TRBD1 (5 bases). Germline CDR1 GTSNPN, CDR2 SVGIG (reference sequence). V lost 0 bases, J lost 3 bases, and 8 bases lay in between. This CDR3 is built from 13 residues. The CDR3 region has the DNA TGTGCCTGGAGTGTAAGGGGTCACACTGAAGCTTTCTTT. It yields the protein CAWSVRGHTEAFF.

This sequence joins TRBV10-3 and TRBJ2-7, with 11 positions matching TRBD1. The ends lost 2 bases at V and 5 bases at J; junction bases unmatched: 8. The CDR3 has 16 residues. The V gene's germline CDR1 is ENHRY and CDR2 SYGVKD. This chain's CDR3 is CAISEPGTGGDHEQYF. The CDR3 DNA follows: TGTGCCATCAGTGAGCCTGGGACAGGGGGAGACCACGAGCAGTACTTC.

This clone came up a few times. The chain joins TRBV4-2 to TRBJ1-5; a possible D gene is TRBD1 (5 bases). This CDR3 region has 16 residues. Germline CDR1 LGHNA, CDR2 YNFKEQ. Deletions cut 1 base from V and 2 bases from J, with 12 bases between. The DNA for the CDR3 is TGTGCCAGCAGCCAAGGTGGGGCCGGAGGCAATCAGCCCCAGCATTTT. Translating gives CASSQGGAGGNQPQHF.

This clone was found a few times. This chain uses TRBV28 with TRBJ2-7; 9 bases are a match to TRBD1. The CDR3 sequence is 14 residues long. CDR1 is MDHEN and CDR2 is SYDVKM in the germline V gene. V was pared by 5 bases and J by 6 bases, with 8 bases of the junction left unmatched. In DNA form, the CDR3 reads TGTGCCAGCAGTCCACCCGGGACAGGGACCGAGCAGTACTTC. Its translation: CASSPPGTGTEQYF. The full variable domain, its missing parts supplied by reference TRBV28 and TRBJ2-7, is DVKVTQSSRYLVKRTGEKVFLECVQDMDHENMFWYRQDPGLGLRLIYFSYDVKMKEKGDIPEGYSVSREKKERFSLILESASTNQTSMYLCASSPPGTGTEQYFGPGTRLTVT.

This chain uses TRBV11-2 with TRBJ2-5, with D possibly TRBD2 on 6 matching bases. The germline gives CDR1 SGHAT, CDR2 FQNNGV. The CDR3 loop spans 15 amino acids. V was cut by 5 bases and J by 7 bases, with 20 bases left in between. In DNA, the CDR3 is TGTGCCAGCAGCCGGGAGAGGAGGGGAAGAAGGACCCAGTACTTC. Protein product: CASSRERRGRRTQYF.

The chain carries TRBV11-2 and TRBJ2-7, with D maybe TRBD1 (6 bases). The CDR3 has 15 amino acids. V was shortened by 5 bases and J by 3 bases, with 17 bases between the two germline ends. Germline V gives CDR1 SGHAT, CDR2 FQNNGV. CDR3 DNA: TGTGCCAGCAGCCCTCTAGGAAGGGGGATCTACGAGCAGTACTTC. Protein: CASSPLGRGIYEQYF.

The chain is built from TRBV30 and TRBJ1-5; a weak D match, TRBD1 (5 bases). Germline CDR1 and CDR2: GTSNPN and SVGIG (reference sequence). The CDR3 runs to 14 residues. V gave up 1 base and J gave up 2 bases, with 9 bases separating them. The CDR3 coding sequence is TGTGCCTGGAGTGAGGGACTGGGCAATCAGCCCCAGCATTTT. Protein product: CAWSEGLGNQPQHF.

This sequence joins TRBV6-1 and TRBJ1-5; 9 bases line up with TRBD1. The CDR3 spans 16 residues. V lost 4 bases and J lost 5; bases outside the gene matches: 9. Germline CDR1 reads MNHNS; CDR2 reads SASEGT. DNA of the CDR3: TGTGCCAGCAGTGCAACAGGGGGCGGAAAAGATCAGCCCCAGCATTTT. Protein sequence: CASSATGGGKDQPQHF.

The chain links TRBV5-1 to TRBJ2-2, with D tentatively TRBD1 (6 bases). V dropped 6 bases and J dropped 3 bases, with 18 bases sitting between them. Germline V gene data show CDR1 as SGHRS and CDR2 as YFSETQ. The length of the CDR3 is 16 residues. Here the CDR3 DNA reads TGCGCCAGCACCCTCGGGGCAGGGGTGGACACCGGGGAGCTGTTTTTT. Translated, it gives CASTLGAGVDTGELFF.

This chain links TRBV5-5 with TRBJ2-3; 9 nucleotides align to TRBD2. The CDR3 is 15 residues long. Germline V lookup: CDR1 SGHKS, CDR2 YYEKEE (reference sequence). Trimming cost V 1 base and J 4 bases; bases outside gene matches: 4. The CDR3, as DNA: TGTGCCAGCAGCTTGACTAGCGGGCAAGCAGATACGCAGTATTTT. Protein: CASSLTSGQADTQYF.

The CDR3 here is CASSISRGAGANVLTF. CDR3 nucleotides: TGTGCCAGTAGTATCAGCAGGGGGGCTGGGGCCAACGTCCTGACTTTC. The chain combines TRBV19 with TRBJ2-6; TRBD1 is a possible D gene (7 bases). The CDR3 runs to 16 residues. Germline loops: CDR1 LNHDA, CDR2 SQIVND (reference sequence). V was pared by 3 bases and J by 2 bases, with 11 bases between.

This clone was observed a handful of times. The CDR3 DNA reads as TGTGCCAGCAGTCAGGGTCATAGCAATCAGCCCCAGCATTTT. It codes for CASSQGHSNQPQHF. This chain connects TRBV25-1 to TRBJ1-5, with TRBD1 as a possible D gene (5 bases). The CDR3 loop spans 14 amino acids. Germline CDR1 is MGHDK and CDR2 is SYGVNS. Deletions cut 5 bases from V and 0 bases from J, with 8 bases between.